This record covers a single T cell receptor (beta chain). Per germline, CDR1 SGHRS and CDR2 YFSETQ. This CDR3 has 15 residues. The V end lost 4 bases, the J end lost 0 bases, and 11 bases lay between the germline ends. These data are taken from a study of blood T cell repertoires in COVID-19. Patients from Seattle were sampled longitudinally, starting during active infection. The protocol was immunoSEQ multiplex PCR, while the TCRdb copy is restricted to in-frame clones and leaves out a portion. The sample lists 25,000 to 30,000 clones, approximately 83% seen once, with around 30% in the top ten. The clonotype originates from a woman older than 75 with COVID-19, enrolled during active disease. The gene calls are TRBV5-1 and TRBJ1-3; tentatively, D is TRBD1 (6 bases). The sequenced sample was peripheral blood. CDR3 residues: CASSIETGSGNTIYF. The CDR3, as DNA: TGCGCCAGCAGCATAGAGACAGGCTCTGGAAACACCATATATTTT.